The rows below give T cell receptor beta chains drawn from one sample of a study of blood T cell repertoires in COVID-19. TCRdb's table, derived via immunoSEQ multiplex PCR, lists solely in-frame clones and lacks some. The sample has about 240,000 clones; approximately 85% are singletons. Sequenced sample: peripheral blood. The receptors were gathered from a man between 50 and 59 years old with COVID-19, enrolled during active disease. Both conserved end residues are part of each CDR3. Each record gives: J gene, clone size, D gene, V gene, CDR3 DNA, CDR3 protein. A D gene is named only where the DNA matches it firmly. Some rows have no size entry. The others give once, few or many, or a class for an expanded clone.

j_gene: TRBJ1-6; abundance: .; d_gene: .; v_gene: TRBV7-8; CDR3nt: TGTGCCAGGGATCTTTTGGGGCAGAGTAATTCACCCCTCCACTTT; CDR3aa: CARDLLGQSNSPLHF
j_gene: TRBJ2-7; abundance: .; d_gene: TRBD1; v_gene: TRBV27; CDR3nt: TGTGCCAGCAGTTTATCGGGACAGGTCATCATACGGCAGTACTTC; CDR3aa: CASSLSGQVIIRQYF
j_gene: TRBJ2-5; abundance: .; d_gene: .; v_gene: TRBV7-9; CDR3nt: TGTGCCAGCAGCTTCGGTATCCAGACCCAGTACTTC; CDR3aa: CASSFGIQTQYF
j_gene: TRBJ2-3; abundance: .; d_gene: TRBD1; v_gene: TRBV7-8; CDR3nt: TGTGCCAGCAGCTTAGCTTCTTGGACAGGGGCCACTCATGGTACGCAGTATTTT; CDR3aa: CASSLASWTGATHGTQYF
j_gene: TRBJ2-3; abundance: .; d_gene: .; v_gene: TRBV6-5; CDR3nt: TGTGCCAGCACCCCCGGGGTATTCGAAGATACGCAGTATTTT; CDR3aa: CASTPGVFEDTQYF
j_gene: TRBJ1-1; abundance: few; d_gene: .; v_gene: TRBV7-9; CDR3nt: TGTGCCAGCAGCTTAGTGGGCAGAAAAAACACTGAAGCTTTCTTT; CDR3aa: CASSLVGRKNTEAFF
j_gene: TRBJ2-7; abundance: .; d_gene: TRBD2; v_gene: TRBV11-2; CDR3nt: TGTGCCAGCAGGCCCACTAGCGGGGGTTACGAGCAGTACTTC; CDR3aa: CASRPTSGGYEQYF
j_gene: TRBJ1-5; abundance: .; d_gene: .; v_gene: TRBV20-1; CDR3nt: TGCAGTGCTAGTTTCGGCGGTAGCAATCAGCCCCAGCATTTT; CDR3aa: CSASFGGSNQPQHF
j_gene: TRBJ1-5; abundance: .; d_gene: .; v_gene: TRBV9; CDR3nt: TGTGCCAGCAATCGCGACAGAAACATGCAGCCCCAGCATTTT; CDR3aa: CASNRDRNMQPQHF
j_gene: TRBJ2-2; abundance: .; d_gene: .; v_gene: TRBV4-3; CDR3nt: TGCGCCAGCAGCCAAGCTTTTATGAACACCGGGGAGCTGTTTTTT; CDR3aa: CASSQAFMNTGELFF
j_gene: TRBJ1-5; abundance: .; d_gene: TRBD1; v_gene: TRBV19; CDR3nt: TGTGCCAGTGAAACAGGGGGCGGTCAGCCCCAGCATTTT; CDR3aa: CASETGGGQPQHF
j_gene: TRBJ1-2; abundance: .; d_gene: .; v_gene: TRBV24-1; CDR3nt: TGTGCCACCAGTGATCTGAAGACAGGCTATGGCTACACCTTC; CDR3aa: CATSDLKTGYGYTF
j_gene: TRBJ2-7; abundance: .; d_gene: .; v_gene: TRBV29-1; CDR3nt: TGCAGCGTTGTTGGGGACAATCCCTACGAGCAGTACTTC; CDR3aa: CSVVGDNPYEQYF
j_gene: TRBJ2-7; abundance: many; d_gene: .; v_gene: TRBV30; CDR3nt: TGTGCCTGGTCGGTGGGGCGAGGCTACGAGCAGTACTTC; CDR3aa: CAWSVGRGYEQYF
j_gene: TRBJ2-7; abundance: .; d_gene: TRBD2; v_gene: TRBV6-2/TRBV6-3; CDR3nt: TGTGCCAGCAGTTTGGGACTAGCGGGGGGCTACGAGCAGTACTTC; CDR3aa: CASSLGLAGGYEQYF
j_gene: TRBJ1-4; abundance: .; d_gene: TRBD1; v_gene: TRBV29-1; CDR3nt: TGCAGCGTTTTTCTCCTGGACAGGGGGCGTGAAAAACTGTTTTTT; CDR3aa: CSVFLLDRGREKLFF
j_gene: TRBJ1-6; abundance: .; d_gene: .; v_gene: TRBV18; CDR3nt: TGTGCCAGCTCACCAGCGGGGTACTATAATTCACCCCTCCACTTT; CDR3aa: CASSPAGYYNSPLHF
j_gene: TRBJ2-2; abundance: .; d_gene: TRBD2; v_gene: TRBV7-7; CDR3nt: TGTGCTAGCAGCCCTTCTAGCGGCACCGGGGAGCTGTTTTTT; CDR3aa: CASSPSSGTGELFF
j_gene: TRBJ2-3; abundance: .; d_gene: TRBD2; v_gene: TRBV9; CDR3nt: TGTGCCAGCAGCGTAGTAACTAGCGGGGGGGTAGCAGATACGCAGTATTTT; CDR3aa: CASSVVTSGGVADTQYF
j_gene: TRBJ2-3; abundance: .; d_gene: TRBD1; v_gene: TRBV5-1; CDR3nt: TGCGCCAGCAGCGTGGGACAGGGGGGGACAGATACGCAGTATTTT; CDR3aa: CASSVGQGGTDTQYF
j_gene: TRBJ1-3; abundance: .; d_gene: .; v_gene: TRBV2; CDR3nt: TGTGCCAGCAGTGACACAGGCGCCATCGGTGGAAACACCATATATTTT; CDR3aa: CASSDTGAIGGNTIYF
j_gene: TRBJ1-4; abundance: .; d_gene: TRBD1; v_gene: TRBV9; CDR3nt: TGTGCCAGCAGCCAGCTTGGGGACAGGGGTGAAAAACTGTTTTTT; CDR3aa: CASSQLGDRGEKLFF
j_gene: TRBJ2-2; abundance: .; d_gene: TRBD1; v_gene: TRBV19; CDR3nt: TGTGCCAGTGCCTTACAGGGGACCGGGGAGCTGTTTTTT; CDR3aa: CASALQGTGELFF
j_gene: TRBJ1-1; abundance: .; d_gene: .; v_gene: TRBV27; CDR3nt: TGTGCCAGCAGACCGGACAGCCCGAACACTGAAGCTTTCTTT; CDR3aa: CASRPDSPNTEAFF
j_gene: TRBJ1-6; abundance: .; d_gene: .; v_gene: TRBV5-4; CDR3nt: TGTGCCAGCAGCGACAGCTATAATTCACCCCTCCACTTT; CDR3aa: CASSDSYNSPLHF
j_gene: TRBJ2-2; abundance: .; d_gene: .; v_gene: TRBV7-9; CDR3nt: TGTGCCAGCAGCCTAAGAAACACCGGGGAGCTGTTTTTT; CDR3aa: CASSLRNTGELFF